The clone carrying this TCR beta chain was counted ten times or more. What it recognizes is unknown. V dropped 6 bases and J dropped 2; count of bases not matched to a gene: 9. The CDR3 spans 16 residues. TCRdb called the RACE reads again in MiXCR, with one record for every CDR3 protein. This sample has tens of thousands of distinct CDR3 sequences, with approximately 8.2% found just once. The data belong to a study of human T cells and chemical hapten exposure. For the study at large: Small pooled library volume differences chiefly drove per-sample TCR yield variation.

The study, taken as a whole, reports: Those TCRs sitting above 1 in 1000 frequency stayed the same with DPC sensitization.

Noted time point: healthy volunteer bleed at 2 weeks. Researchers extracted total RNA from unfractionated whole blood. The sample taken for sequencing was whole blood. The receptor was isolated from a female donor in good health. Some clones in this sample may be carry-over from other donors' samples. The chain joins TRBV12-3 or TRBV12-4 to TRBJ2-5; 10 bases align to TRBD1. The chain's CDR3 is CASSPGQGSPQETQYF. Here the CDR3 DNA reads TGTGCCAGCAGCCCGGGACAGGGGAGCCCACAAGAGACCCAGTACTTC.